These 4 T cell receptor beta chains were all obtained from the same sample, sequenced in a study of T-cell reconstitution after alpha-beta-depleted transplantation in children. Unique molecular identifiers featured in how the TCRbeta library was prepared. TCRdb analysed the PCR reads with MiXCR anew, one entry per CDR3 protein. The sample has 60,000 to 100,000 distinct CDR3 sequences; about a sixth are singletons. The sample consisted of PBMCs, mostly from graft donor cells, taken 360 days after TCRalphabeta/CD19-depleted stem cell transplant. Receptors were obtained from a male patient aged 2-15 years who had a stem cell transplant for acute lymphoblastic leukemia, so the T cells may come from the graft donor.

CDR3 in DNA: TGTGCCAGCTATCGTACAGGGTCTTTTGGGGCCAACGTCCTGACTTTC. Its translation: CASYRTGSFGANVLTF. This rearrangement joins TRBV7-8 to TRBJ2-6; possible D gene TRBD1, 6 bases. This CDR3 spans 16 amino acids. The ends were cut back, 8 bases at V and 3 bases at J, with 17 bases in the middle. The germline CDR1 and CDR2 sequences are SGHVS and FQNEAQ.

A few counts support this clonotype. This rearrangement joins TRBV11-2 to TRBJ2-5; TRBD2 is a possible D gene (5 bases). CDR1 and CDR2 (germline): SGHAT, FQNNGV. The CDR3 sequence is 16 residues long. V lost 4 bases to trimming and J lost 3 bases, with 18 bases between them. The CDR3 sequence: CASSSRGSATKETQYF. CDR3 coding DNA: TGTGCCAGCAGCTCACGAGGTAGCGCGACTAAAGAGACCCAGTACTTC.

Many counts were recorded for this clonotype. This sequence joins TRBV29-1 and TRBJ1-1; D not certain. This CDR3 has 14 residues. The V end was cut by 3 bases, the J end by 2 bases, with 13 bases between. Germline lookup yields CDR1 SQVTM and CDR2 ANQGSEA. CDR3 residues: CSVDPRKSNTEAFF. CDR3 nucleotides: TGCAGCGTTGACCCTCGTAAATCTAACACTGAAGCTTTCTTT.

This clonotype came up a few times. The rearrangement links TRBV10-3 to TRBJ2-7; 9 bases align to TRBD1. The ends lost 3 bases at V and 7 bases at J; junction bases unmatched: 4. From germline, CDR1 is ENHRY and CDR2 SYGVKD. The CDR3 is 13 amino acids. In DNA, the CDR3 is TGTGCCATCAGTGAAGGGACAGGGTGGGAGCAGTACTTC. Its protein product is CAISEGTGWEQYF.